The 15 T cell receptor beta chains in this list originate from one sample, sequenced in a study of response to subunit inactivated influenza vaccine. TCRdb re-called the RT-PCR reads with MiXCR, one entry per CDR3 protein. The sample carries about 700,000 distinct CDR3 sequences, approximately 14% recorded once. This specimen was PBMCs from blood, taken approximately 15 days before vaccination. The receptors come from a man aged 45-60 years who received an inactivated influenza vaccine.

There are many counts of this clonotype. The CDR3 here is CASSLDGVNANTGELFF. The DNA for the CDR3 is TGTGCCAGCAGCTTGGACGGAGTGAACGCGAACACCGGGGAGCTGTTTTTT. The chain uses TRBV7-8 and TRBJ2-2; D unresolved. V lost 3 bases, J lost 0 bases, and 14 bases lay in between. Germline CDR1 and CDR2: SGHVS and FQNEAQ. The CDR3 sequence is 17 residues long.

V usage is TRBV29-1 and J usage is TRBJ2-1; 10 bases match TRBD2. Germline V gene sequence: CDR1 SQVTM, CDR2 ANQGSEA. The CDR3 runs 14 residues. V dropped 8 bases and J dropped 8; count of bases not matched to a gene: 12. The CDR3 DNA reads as TGCAGCTCACAGAGCGGGAGGGCCTTTCATGAGCAGTTCTTC. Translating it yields CSSQSGRAFHEQFF.

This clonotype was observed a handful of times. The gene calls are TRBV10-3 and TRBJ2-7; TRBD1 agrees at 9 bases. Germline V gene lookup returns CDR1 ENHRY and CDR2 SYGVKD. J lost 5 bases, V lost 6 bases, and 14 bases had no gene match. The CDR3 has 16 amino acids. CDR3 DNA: TGTGCCATCAGACCCGGGACAGGGCCATTCGGGAACGAGCAGTACTTC. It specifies CAIRPGTGPFGNEQYF.

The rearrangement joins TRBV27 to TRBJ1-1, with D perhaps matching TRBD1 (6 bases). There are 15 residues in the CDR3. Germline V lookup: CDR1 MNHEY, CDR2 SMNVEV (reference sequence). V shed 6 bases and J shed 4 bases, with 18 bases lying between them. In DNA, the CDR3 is TGTGCCAGCAGCCCCAGTGGGGGGGCGCGCACTGAAGCTTTCTTT. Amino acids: CASSPSGGARTEAFF.

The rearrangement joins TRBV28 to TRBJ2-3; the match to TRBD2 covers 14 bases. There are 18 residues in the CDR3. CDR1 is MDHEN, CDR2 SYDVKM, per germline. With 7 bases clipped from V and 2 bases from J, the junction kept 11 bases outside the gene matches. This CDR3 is CASKLPGLAGETTDTQYF. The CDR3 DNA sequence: TGTGCCAGCAAACTTCCGGGACTAGCGGGAGAGACCACAGATACGCAGTATTTT. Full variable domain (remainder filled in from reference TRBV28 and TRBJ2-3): DVKVTQSSRYLVKRTGEKVFLECVQDMDHENMFWYRQDPGLGLRLIYFSYDVKMKEKGDIPEGYSVSREKKERFSLILESASTNQTSMYLCASKLPGLAGETTDTQYFGPGTRLTVL.

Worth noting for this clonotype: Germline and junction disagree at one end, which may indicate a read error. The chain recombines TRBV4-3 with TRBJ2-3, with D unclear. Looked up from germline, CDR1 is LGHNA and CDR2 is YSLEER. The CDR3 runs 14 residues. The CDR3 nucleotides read TGCGCCAGCAGCCAGTCAAGGTTTAGAGATACGCAGAATTTT. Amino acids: CASSQSRFRDTQNF.

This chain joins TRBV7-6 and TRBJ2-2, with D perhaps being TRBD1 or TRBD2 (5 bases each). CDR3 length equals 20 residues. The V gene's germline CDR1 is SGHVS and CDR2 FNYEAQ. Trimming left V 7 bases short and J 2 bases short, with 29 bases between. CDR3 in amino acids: CASNPSGRWVRRINTGELFF. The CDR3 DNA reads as TGTGCCAGCAACCCGTCGGGACGGTGGGTACGACGGATTAACACCGGGGAGCTGTTTTTT.

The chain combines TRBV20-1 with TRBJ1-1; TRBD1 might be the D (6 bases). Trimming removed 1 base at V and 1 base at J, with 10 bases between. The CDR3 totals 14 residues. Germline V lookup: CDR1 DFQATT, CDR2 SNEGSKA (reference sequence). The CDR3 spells CSARAGQTNTEAFF. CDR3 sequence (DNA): TGCAGTGCTAGAGCCGGACAGACGAACACTGAAGCTTTCTTT.

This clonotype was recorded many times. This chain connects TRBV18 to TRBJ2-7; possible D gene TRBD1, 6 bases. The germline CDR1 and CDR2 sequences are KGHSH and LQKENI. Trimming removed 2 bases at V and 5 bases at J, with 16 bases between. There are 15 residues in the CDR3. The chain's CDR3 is CASSPSKNRVNEQYF. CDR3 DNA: TGTGCCAGCTCACCAAGTAAGAACAGGGTAAACGAGCAGTACTTC.

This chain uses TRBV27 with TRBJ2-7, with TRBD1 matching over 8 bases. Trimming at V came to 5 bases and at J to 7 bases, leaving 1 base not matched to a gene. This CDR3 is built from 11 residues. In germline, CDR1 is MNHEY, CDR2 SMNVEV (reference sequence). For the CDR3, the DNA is TGTGCCAGCAGTCGGACAGGGGAGCAGTACTTC. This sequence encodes CASSRTGEQYF.

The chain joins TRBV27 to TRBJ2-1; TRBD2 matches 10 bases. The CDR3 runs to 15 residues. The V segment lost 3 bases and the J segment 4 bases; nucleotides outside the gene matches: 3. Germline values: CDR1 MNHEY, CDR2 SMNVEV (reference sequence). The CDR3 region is CASSFGTSDYNEQFF. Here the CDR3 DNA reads TGTGCCAGCAGTTTCGGGACTAGCGATTACAATGAGCAGTTCTTC.

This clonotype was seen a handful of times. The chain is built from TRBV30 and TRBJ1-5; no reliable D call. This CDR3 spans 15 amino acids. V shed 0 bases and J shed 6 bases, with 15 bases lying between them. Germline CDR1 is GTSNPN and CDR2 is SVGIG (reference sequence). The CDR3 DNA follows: TGTGCCTGGAGTGTACCCGGGTCGGGTAGTCAGCCCCAGCATTTT. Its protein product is CAWSVPGSGSQPQHF.

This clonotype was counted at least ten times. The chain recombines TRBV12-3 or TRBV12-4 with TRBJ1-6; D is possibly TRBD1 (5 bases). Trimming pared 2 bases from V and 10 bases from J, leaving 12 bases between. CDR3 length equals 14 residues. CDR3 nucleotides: TGTGCCAGCAGTTTATACATCGGGGGGTCACCCCTCCACTTT. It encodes CASSLYIGGSPLHF.

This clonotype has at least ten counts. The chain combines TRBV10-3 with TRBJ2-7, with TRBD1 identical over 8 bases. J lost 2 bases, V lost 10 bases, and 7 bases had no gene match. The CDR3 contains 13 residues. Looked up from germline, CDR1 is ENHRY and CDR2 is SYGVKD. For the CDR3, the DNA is TGTGCCACCGGACAGGGTGTCGCCTACGAGCAGTACTTC. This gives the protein CATGQGVAYEQYF.

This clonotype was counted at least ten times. The CDR3 spells CATSRDQWGTEAFF. CDR3 in DNA: TGTGCCACCAGCAGAGATCAGTGGGGGACTGAAGCTTTCTTT. The chain joins TRBV15 to TRBJ1-1; the D gene is possibly TRBD1 (5 bases). The length of the CDR3 is 14 residues. CDR1 is LNHNV and CDR2 is YYDKDF in the germline V gene (reference sequence). Trimming shortened V by 0 bases and J by 5 bases, and 10 bases separated the two germline ends.